The TCR beta chain described here comes from a study of follicular helper T cells after annual influenza vaccination. Points from the study as a whole: For non-cTfh compartments, undersampling could not be ruled out.

CDR1 is SNHLY and CDR2 is FYNNEI in the germline V gene. This CDR3 is 18 amino acids long. Germline trimming cut 5 bases from V and 0 bases from J; bases unmatched to any gene: 10. Survey level resolution was used for TCRB sequencing. Only in-frame clones appear in the TCRdb table, and some are missing; sequencing was by immunoSEQ multiplex PCR. The sample holds over 11,000 clones, 84% seen once. A note on this clone: What it recognizes is unknown.

Time point noted: 2014-2015 season, pre-vaccination. This TCR was sampled from an adult who received the influenza vaccine. This chain links TRBV2 with TRBJ2-6; 7 nucleotides align to TRBD1. The sequences come from CXCR5- memory CD4+ T cells sorted from blood, collected on the day of influenza vaccination. The CDR3 here is CASSHKTGPRSGANVLTF. The CDR3 nucleotides are TGTGCCAGCAGTCACAAGACAGGGCCCCGCTCTGGGGCCAACGTCCTGACTTTC.